This T cell receptor (beta chain) appears in the sequencing data of a study of cytotoxic CD8 clonotypes in ibrutinib-treated CLL (dated by TCRdb to about 2021). With regard to the full study: The cohort had about a dozen relapsed/refractory and around 16 treatment-naive patients; about 17 were IGHV unmutated. Partial responses were observed in about 24 patients and complete responses in 2; after a median follow-up of roughly 72 months, remission was maintained in around 14 patients and progression was observed in approximately 12. Response samples were taken after a median of approximately 12 months on treatment, ranging from 6 to 36 months. On average, each sample yielded around 230,000 productive templates and roughly 95,000 productive rearrangements. Of the approximately 91 people in the trial, approximately 28 had longitudinal samples available. Cryopreserved peripheral blood mononuclear cells were collected before treatment, at response, and at either disease progression or sustained remission. Patients were still on ibrutinib when every remission and progressive disease sample was collected. Overall results and qualifications from the work: Baseline clonality exceeded that of age-matched healthy donors and correlated strongly with circulating CD8+ T-cell counts. Sustained-remission and progressing patients did not have matched sampling times, and lymph node repertoires were not examined. At ibrutinib response clonality went up, during sustained remission it held steady, and at progression it dropped back toward baseline. Public clonotypes were rare and either contracted or stayed stable during treatment, and the rise in clonality at ibrutinib response reflected the expansion of private clonotypes.

As for this clone: Its antigen has not been determined. Per-nucleotide qualities are absent, and no much larger clonotype sits a single base away.

Each clonotype received, on average, about 10x coverage in deep resolution sequencing performed on a MiSeq, where the target depth lay between 1 in 1 million and 1 in 200,000 T cells. TCR beta libraries were generated with the immunoSEQ hsTCRB Kit. Concerning the study's data processing: ImmunoSEQ Data Assistant and ImmunoSEQ Analyzer were used for data analysis, and V, D and J genes were assigned according to IMGT definitions. Clonality, which ranges from 0 to 1, was calculated as one minus the normalized Shannon entropy of productive rearrangement frequencies. Only overrepresented clonotypes making up at least 0.05% of each patient's repertoire were included in the public clonotype analysis. Repertoires from thirteen age-matched healthy donors in immuneACCESS were used as clonality controls. As stored in TCRdb, this immuneACCESS dataset retains in-frame rearrangements with V and J assigned. A fraction of the clones does not appear; measured against another copy, unresolved V genes explain less than half of the discrepancy, and the remainder lacks a known reason. That table gives V, J and clone size, and the DNA gave D and trimming. The sample profile shows about 200,000 clones; around 70% of them were found once. About 6.4% of the sample belongs to the ten largest clones.

Interpreted using the paper, the time point label stands for: about eleven months on ibrutinib. For TCR beta library preparation, around 2 micrograms of genomic DNA were isolated from cryopreserved PBMCs. Longitudinal blood samples from CLL patients on ibrutinib monotherapy underwent high-throughput TCR beta sequencing. The patients were enrolled in a single-center, open-label phase 2 trial of ibrutinib monotherapy. CDR1 and CDR2, per the germline V gene, are SQVTM and ANQGSEA. The CDR3 holds 14 amino acids from the cysteine to the phenylalanine. Kept here is only the CDR3 DNA, which spans 42 bases and is read in frame from base 1. V loses 3 bases at its end and J loses 1 base; junction bases beyond the gene matches: 3.

In this chain, TRBV29-1 is recombined with TRBJ1-1; 9 junctional bases match TRBD1. Sequenced here: PBMCs, sampled after 12 months of ibrutinib treatment. The clonotype was recovered from a human donor with chronic lymphocytic leukemia. This receptor carries the CDR3 CSVDGTGRNTEAFF. The DNA reads as follows: TGCAGCGTTGATGGGACAGGGAGGAACACTGAAGCTTTCTTT.